The TCR beta chain under discussion was sequenced for a study of response to subunit inactivated influenza vaccine. TCRdb independently ran MiXCR on the RT-PCR reads; one entry per CDR3 protein. Here the sample spans roughly 650,000 distinct CDR3 sequences, about 15% being singletons. With 2 bases removed from V and 0 bases from J, the gap between germline ends came to 8 bases. CDR1 and CDR2 (germline): LNHDA, SQIVND (reference sequence). The CDR3 has 15 amino acids. This clonotype appeared a few times. The material sequenced was PBMCs from blood, taken less than 15 days before vaccination. The clonotype was recovered from a man in his fifties or sixties who received an inactivated influenza vaccine. The chain uses TRBV19 and TRBJ1-5; no clear D gene. CDR3 residues: CASSIRSYSNQPQHF. CDR3 DNA sequence: TGTGCCAGTAGTATAAGGTCCTATAGCAATCAGCCCCAGCATTTT.